The sequence of this TCR beta chain was determined in a study of CD8 T cells in Susac syndrome (dated 2019 in TCRdb). About the full investigation: The study used repertoire sequencing to test whether antigen drove CD8+ T cell activation and differentiation in Susac syndrome.

As for this clonotype: It has no known antigen specificity. Base quality data are lacking; no much larger clone is found one base away.

RNA was extracted using the RNeasy kit, and roughly 0.5 to 1 ug of the RNA was reverse transcribed with random hexamers. TCR beta CDR3 regions were amplified with the immunoSEQ multiplex PCR assay covering 54 Vbeta and 13 Jbeta segments. To correct PCR amplification bias, a synthetic template baseline was used for both primer optimization and computational correction. In the authors' own workflow: Reads were annotated to V, D and J genes according to IMGT and were analyzed with immunoSEQ Analyzer, with only productive sequences retained. Clonality was calculated as one minus the Shannon entropy normalized by log2 of the number of productive unique sequences. Public and private clones were assessed among the 100 most prevalent clones of each patient and control. A clone was defined as Susac-specific if it was absent from the healthy and MS cohorts, from some 1,100 published viral clones and from other ImmuneACCESS disease sequences. TCRdb reprocessing: public reads trimmed at Q25 with fastp, clones called with MiXCR, in-frame beta chains kept. Each CDR3 protein appears once, grouped with its most common genes and DNA. The V and J calls shown here were made by TCRdb, not taken from the authors' results. The sample includes approximately 190,000 distinct CDR3 sequences, with over 85% observed a single time. 0.1% of the sample comes from the top ten.

Measured from the cysteine to the phenylalanine, the CDR3 is 13 residues long. Only the CDR3 part of the read is kept: 39 bases, read in frame from the first base. Trimming takes 3 bases from V and 1 base from J, and the germline ends sit 6 bases apart. According to the germline V gene (reference sequence), CDR1 reads SEHNR and CDR2 reads FQNEAQ. High-throughput TCR beta sequencing profiled peripheral blood CD8+ and CD4+ T cells from healthy donors, Susac syndrome patients and multiple sclerosis patients. The healthy donors served as controls matched for age and sex. CD8+ TEMRA cells were enriched by FACS, while bulk CD8+ and CD4+ T cells were purified by magnetic negative isolation. Blood was collected in EDTA tubes and processed within 24 hours, with PBMCs isolated through density gradient centrifugation. PBMCs intended for TCR sequencing were cryopreserved in liquid nitrogen and were subsequently thawed in a 37 degrees C water bath. A purity of at least 90% was achieved for sorted or isolated CD4+, CD8+ and CD8+ TEMRA cells.

Study-wide findings and limitations: The TCR sequencing and HLA analysis was acknowledged to have included a relatively small number of individuals.

This TCR was sampled from a human donor in good health. This sequence uses TRBV7-9 and TRBJ1-1; the D gene assignment is ambiguous. The specimen sequenced was CD4+ T cells from PBMCs. The CDR3: CASSFEQNTEAFF. The DNA reads as follows: TGTGCCAGCAGCTTTGAGCAGAACACTGAAGCTTTCTTT.